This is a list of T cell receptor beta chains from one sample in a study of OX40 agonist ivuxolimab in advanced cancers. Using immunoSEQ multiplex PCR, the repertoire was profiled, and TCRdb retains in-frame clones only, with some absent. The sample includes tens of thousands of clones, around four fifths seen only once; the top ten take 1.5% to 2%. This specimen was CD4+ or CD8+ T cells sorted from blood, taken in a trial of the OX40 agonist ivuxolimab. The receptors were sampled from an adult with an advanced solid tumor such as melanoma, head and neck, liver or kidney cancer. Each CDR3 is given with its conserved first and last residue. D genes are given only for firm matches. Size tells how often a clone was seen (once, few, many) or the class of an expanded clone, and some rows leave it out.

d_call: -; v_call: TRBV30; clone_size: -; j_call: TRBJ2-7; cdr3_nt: TGTGCCTGGAGTGTAGGGGGACTTTCCTACGAGCAGTACTTC; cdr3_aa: CAWSVGGLSYEQYF
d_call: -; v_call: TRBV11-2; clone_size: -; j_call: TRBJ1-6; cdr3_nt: TGTGCCAGTGGGACGGAAAATTCACCCCTCCACTTT; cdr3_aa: CASGTENSPLHF
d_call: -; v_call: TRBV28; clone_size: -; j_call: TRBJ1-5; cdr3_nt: TGTGCCAGCAGTTCCCTCACCGAACGGCCCCAGCATTTT; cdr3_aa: CASSSLTERPQHF
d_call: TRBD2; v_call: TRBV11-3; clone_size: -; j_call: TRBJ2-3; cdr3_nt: TGTGCCAGCAGCCGGGGGGTCGGAGCAGATACGCAGTATTTT; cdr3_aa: CASSRGVGADTQYF
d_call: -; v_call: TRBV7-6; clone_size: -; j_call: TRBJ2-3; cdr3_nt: TGTGCCAGCAGCTTAATTGCAGGGACAGATACGCAGTATTTT; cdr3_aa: CASSLIAGTDTQYF
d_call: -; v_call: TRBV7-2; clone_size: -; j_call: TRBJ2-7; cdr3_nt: TGTGCCAGCAGCTTAAGTACCGAGCAGTACTTC; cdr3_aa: CASSLSTEQYF
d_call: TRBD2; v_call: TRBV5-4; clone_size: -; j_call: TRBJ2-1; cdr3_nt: TGTGCCAGCAGCGGACCGGGACTAAGTTTCAATGAGCAGTTCTTC; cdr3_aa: CASSGPGLSFNEQFF
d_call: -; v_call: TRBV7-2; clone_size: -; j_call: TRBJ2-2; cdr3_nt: TGTGCCAGCAGCTCTGCCAAGAGGAACACCGGGGAGCTGTTTTTT; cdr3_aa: CASSSAKRNTGELFF
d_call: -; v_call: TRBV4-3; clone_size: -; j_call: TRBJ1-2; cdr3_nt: TGCGCCAGCAGCCAAGCAAGTCAGGCCACTTGGGATGGCTACACCTTC; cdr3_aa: CASSQASQATWDGYTF
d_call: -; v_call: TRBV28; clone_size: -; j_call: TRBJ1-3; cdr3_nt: TGTGCCAGCAGTCAACAGGGAAAGGGTGGAAACACCATATATTTT; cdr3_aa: CASSQQGKGGNTIYF
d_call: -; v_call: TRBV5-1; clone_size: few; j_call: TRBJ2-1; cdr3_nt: TGCGCCAGCAGCTCGACCGGGACGGGGTACAATGAGCAGTTCTTC; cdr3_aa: CASSSTGTGYNEQFF
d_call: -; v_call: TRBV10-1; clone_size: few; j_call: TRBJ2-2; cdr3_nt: TGCGCCAGCAGAATGGGTAAGGGCACCGGGGAGCTGTTTTTT; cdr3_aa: CASRMGKGTGELFF
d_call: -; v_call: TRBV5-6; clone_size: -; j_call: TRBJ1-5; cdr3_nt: TGTGCCAGCAGCGTGGACAATCAGCCCCAGCATTTT; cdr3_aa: CASSVDNQPQHF
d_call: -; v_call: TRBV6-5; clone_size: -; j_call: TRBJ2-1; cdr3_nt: TGTGCCAGCAGTTTAGGATCGGGGGTCCAAGAGCAGTTCTTC; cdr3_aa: CASSLGSGVQEQFF
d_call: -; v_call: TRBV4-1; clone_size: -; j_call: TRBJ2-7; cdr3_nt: TGCGCCAGCAGCCAAACCCAGGGGTATCCCTACGAGCAGTACTTC; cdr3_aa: CASSQTQGYPYEQYF
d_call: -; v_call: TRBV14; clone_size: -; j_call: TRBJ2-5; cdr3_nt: TGTGCCAGCAGCCAAGGCCTAAGGGAGACCCAGTACTTC; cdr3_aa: CASSQGLRETQYF
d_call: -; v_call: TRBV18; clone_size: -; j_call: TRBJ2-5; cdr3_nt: TGTGCCAGCTCACCACCGGCGGAGAGAGAGACCCAGTACTTC; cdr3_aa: CASSPPAERETQYF